The 20 T cell receptor beta chains in this list originate from one sample, sequenced in a study of early T cells in non-severe SARS-CoV-2 infection. TCRdb called the 5' RACE reads again in MiXCR, with one record for every CDR3 protein. Found here are fewer than 75,000 distinct CDR3 sequences, roughly 18% of them singletons; the top ten hold over 8%. This material consisted of whole blood, taken at baseline. The receptors derive from an adult who was a healthcare worker with PCR-confirmed SARS-CoV-2 infection or an uninfected control (not recorded which).

The gene calls are TRBV12-3 or TRBV12-4 and TRBJ2-1; 7 bases are a match to TRBD2. This CDR3 comprises 15 residues. The trim removed 3 bases at V and 8 bases at J, leaving 10 bases unmatched. The DNA for the CDR3 is TGTGCCAGCAGTTTTAAGAGCGGGGAGATCGATGAGCAGTTCTTC. This codes for CASSFKSGEIDEQFF.

The sample holds many counts of this clonotype. In DNA, the CDR3 is TGTGCCAGCAGCCAAGCGTCGGTCTCAATGAACACTGAAGCTTTCTTT. It codes for CASSQASVSMNTEAFF. This chain uses TRBV4-2 with TRBJ1-1, with D hard to call. V lost 1 base to trimming and J lost 0 bases, with 12 bases between them. Germline values: CDR1 LGHNA, CDR2 YNFKEQ. This CDR3 comprises 16 residues.

The chain combines TRBV3-1 with TRBJ1-4; tentatively, D is TRBD1 (5 bases). In germline, CDR1 is LGHDT, CDR2 YNNKEL (reference sequence). The CDR3 has 16 residues. Trimming took 0 bases from V and 7 from J, leaving 15 bases between them. CDR3 sequence: CASSQDGSGGFEKLFF. The CDR3 coding sequence is TGTGCCAGCAGCCAAGACGGATCCGGGGGATTTGAAAAACTGTTTTTT.

By proportion, this clonotype is medium-sized. V and J are TRBV2 and TRBJ1-4; D is possibly TRBD1 (5 bases). Trimming removed 7 bases at V and 7 bases at J, with 22 bases between. The CDR3 consists of 16 residues. Looked up from germline, CDR1 is SNHLY and CDR2 is FYNNEI. The CDR3 DNA reads TGTGCCAGCATCCGGGACCAGGTGGGAGAAAGTGAAAAACTGTTTTTT. Its translation is CASIRDQVGESEKLFF.

The CDR3 sequence: CASSLDAGGTPNEKLFF. DNA for the CDR3: TGTGCCAGCAGCTTAGATGCAGGGGGCACGCCTAATGAAAAACTGTTTTTT. The chain recombines TRBV11-2 with TRBJ1-4, with 8 bases lining up with TRBD1. The ends lost 0 bases at V and 3 bases at J; junction bases unmatched: 6. This CDR3 spans 17 amino acids. The V gene's germline CDR1 is SGHAT and CDR2 FQNNGV.

The J gene is TRBJ2-2, the V gene TRBV5-1; 7 bases line up with TRBD1. CDR1 is SGHRS, CDR2 YFSETQ, per germline. The CDR3 has 14 amino acids. V dropped 4 bases and J dropped 3; count of bases not matched to a gene: 3. The chain's CDR3 is CASSRDRDTGELFF. The CDR3 bases are TGCGCCAGCAGCCGGGACAGAGACACCGGGGAGCTGTTTTTT. The whole variable domain, filled in from reference TRBV5-1 and TRBJ2-2, reads KAGVTQTPRYLIKTRGQQVTLSCSPISGHRSVSWYQQTPGQGLQFLFEYFSETQRNKGNFPGRFSGRQFSNSRSEMNVSTLELGDSALYLCASSRDRDTGELFFGEGSRLTVL.

In its sample, this clonotype was seen many times. The chain recombines TRBV19 with TRBJ2-2, with 9 bases that match TRBD2. The CDR3 extends over 13 amino acids. After removal of 10 bases from V and 7 bases from J, the junction contained 7 bases not matched to a gene. CDR1 is LNHDA, CDR2 SQIVND, per germline (reference sequence). CDR3: CATSLAGIGELFF. DNA of the CDR3: TGTGCCACCTCACTAGCGGGCATCGGGGAGCTGTTTTTT.

This clonotype was counted only a few times. The genes are TRBV5-1 and TRBJ1-1, with 8 positions matching TRBD1. Trimming at V came to 0 bases and at J to 0 bases, leaving 1 base not matched to a gene. This CDR3 has 15 amino acids. Germline V lookup: CDR1 SGHRS, CDR2 YFSETQ. CDR3 nucleotides: TGCGCCAGCAGCTTGGGACAGGGGATGAACACTGAAGCTTTCTTT. Protein sequence: CASSLGQGMNTEAFF.

Only a few counts were recorded for this clonotype. V is TRBV6-5 and J is TRBJ2-7, with 10 positions matching TRBD1. Germline CDR1 MNHEY, CDR2 SVGAGI. The CDR3 is 15 residues long. Trimming cost V 6 bases and J 4 bases; bases outside gene matches: 9. CDR3 DNA: TGTGCCAGCAGCCTACAAGGGACAGGGGCATACGAGCAGTACTTC. Protein product: CASSLQGTGAYEQYF.

This clonotype showed up just a few times. This chain links TRBV7-6 with TRBJ2-5; D gene uncertain. This CDR3 comprises 12 residues. Germline V gene lookup returns CDR1 SGHVS and CDR2 FNYEAQ. V lost 5 bases, J lost 2 bases, and 6 bases lay in between. The CDR3 sequence is CASSRVQETQYF. CDR3 coding DNA: TGTGCCAGCAGCAGGGTTCAAGAGACCCAGTACTTC.

V is TRBV10-3 and J is TRBJ2-3, with 9 bases identical to TRBD2. CDR1 ENHRY and CDR2 SYGVKD come from the germline V gene. The CDR3 is 14 residues long. The V and J ends lost 8 bases and 3 bases, in that order; junction bases with no gene match: 6. CDR3 region: CAIRREGGTDTQYF. The CDR3 DNA is TGTGCCATCCGGCGGGAGGGCGGGACAGATACGCAGTATTTT.

The chain carries TRBV6-5 and TRBJ2-2; D gene ambiguous. From germline, CDR1 is MNHEY and CDR2 SVGAGI. This CDR3 contains 14 residues. Deletions cut 0 bases from V and 6 bases from J, with 8 bases between. CDR3 region: CASSYSYFAGELFF. In nucleotides, the CDR3 is TGTGCCAGCAGTTACTCTTACTTCGCCGGGGAGCTGTTTTTT.

Only a few counts were recorded for this clonotype. The rearrangement uses TRBV12-3 or TRBV12-4 and TRBJ1-6; the D is unclear. The CDR3 length is 14 residues. Deletions cut 7 bases from V and 11 bases from J, with 18 bases between. CDR3 sequence: CASTREGMSTPLHF. The CDR3, as DNA: TGTGCCAGCACAAGGGAAGGGATGAGTACACCCCTCCACTTT.

This clonotype was found a few times. This chain joins TRBV10-3 and TRBJ2-2; 13 nucleotides match TRBD2. J lost 4 bases, V lost 2 bases, and 1 base had no gene match. The CDR3 has 16 amino acids. The V gene's germline CDR1 is ENHRY and CDR2 SYGVKD. CDR3 sequence: CAISERLAGGTGELFF. Written as DNA, the CDR3 is TGTGCCATCAGTGAGAGACTAGCGGGAGGCACCGGGGAGCTGTTTTTT.

The table lists this clonotype with a few counts. V usage is TRBV11-2 and J usage is TRBJ1-1; TRBD1 aligns across 7 bases. V lost 4 bases, J lost 6 bases, and 11 bases stayed unmatched. Germline CDR1 SGHAT, CDR2 FQNNGV. The CDR3 spans 15 residues. CDR3 sequence: CASSSTSHGTAEAFF. The DNA for the CDR3 is TGTGCCAGCAGCTCAACGTCACATGGGACAGCTGAAGCTTTCTTT.

This clonotype was seen a few times. The V call is TRBV2, the J call TRBJ2-3, with D possibly called TRBD1 or TRBD2 (5 bases each). CDR1 SNHLY and CDR2 FYNNEI come from the germline V gene. V was pared by 7 bases and J by 9 bases, with 8 bases between. The CDR3 is made up of 10 amino acids. The CDR3 DNA reads as TGTGCCAGCAAACGGGACACGCAGTATTTT. It is translated as CASKRDTQYF.

A few counts support this clonotype. The genes are TRBV7-7 and TRBJ2-5; D not resolved. Germline CDR1 reads SSHAT; CDR2 reads FNYEAQ (reference sequence). V lost 3 bases, J lost 2 bases, and 4 bases lay in between. The CDR3 is 12 residues long. The CDR3 reads CASSFGQETQYF. Here the CDR3 DNA reads TGTGCCAGCAGCTTTGGTCAAGAGACCCAGTACTTC.

In the case of this clonotype: Mismatch with germline at one junction end may stem from a read error. V and J are TRBV20-1 and TRBJ1-1, with TRBD1 matching 8 bases. The CDR3 spans 16 residues. Per germline, CDR1 DFQATT and CDR2 SNEGSKA (reference sequence). The CDR3 protein is CSARPLGTGANSEAFF. CDR3 nucleotide sequence: TGCAGTGCTAGGCCCCTTGGGACAGGAGCGAACAGTGAAGCTTTCTTT.

This clonotype was counted only a few times. The chain carries TRBV29-1 and TRBJ1-1, with D hard to call. The V end was cut by 3 bases, the J end by 1 base, with 6 bases between. Germline CDR1 reads SQVTM; CDR2 reads ANQGSEA. The CDR3 is 12 amino acids. The CDR3 sequence: CSVDFQNTEAFF. The CDR3 DNA follows: TGCAGCGTTGATTTTCAGAACACTGAAGCTTTCTTT.

This clonotype came up a few times. The chain couples TRBV10-2 to TRBJ1-1; D is ambiguous. The CDR3 length is 13 residues. Germline assignment: CDR1 WSHSY and CDR2 SAAADI. V lost 3 bases and J 6 bases, leaving 11 bases between the germline ends. CDR3 sequence: CASSELFGAEAFF. The CDR3 DNA reads as TGCGCCAGCAGTGAACTTTTCGGGGCTGAAGCTTTCTTT.